This T cell receptor beta chain was identified during a study of blood T cells in healthy people across ages. Study-wide results and caveats: More naive CD4+ cells and higher diversity marked long-lived donors relative to aged donors.

This clonotype was counted a few times. Its antigen is not known. Germline V gives CDR1 SGHTA, CDR2 FQGNSA. V was trimmed by 4 bases and J by 12 bases, leaving 22 bases between them. The CDR3 is 15 amino acids. Next came a second PCR, run for about 6 to 12 cycles, which used a sample-barcoded 5' primer along with a J-beta primer mix. TCRdb re-derived calls from the 5' RACE reads in MiXCR, one entry per CDR3 protein. The sample includes 270,000 or so distinct CDR3 sequences, less than 30% seen only once; the top ten take approximately 28%. Sequenced input: blood. J is TRBJ2-1 and V is TRBV7-2, with D maybe TRBD2 (6 bases). This sequence was found in an older woman in good health. This CDR3 reads CASSYPTGDRGVQFF. Here the CDR3 DNA reads TGTGCCAGCAGCTACCCCACGGGGGACCGGGGTGTGCAGTTCTTC. Filled out from reference TRBV7-2 and TRBJ2-1, the complete variable domain reads GAGVSQSPSNKVTEKGKDVELRCDPISGHTALYWYRQSLGQGLEFLIYFQGNSAPDKSGLPSDRFSAERTGGSVSTLTIQRTQQEDSAVYLCASSYPTGDRGVQFFGPGTRLTVL.